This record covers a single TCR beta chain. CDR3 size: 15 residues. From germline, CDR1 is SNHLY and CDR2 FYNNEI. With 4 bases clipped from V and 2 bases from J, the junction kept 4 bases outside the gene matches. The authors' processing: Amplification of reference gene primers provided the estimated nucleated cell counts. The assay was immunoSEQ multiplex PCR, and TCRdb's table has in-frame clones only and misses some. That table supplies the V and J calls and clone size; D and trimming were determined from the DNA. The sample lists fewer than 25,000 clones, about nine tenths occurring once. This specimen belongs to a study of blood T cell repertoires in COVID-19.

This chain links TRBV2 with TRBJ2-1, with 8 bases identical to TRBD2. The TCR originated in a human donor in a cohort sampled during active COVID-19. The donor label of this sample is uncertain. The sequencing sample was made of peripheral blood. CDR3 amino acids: CASSVSGGAYNEQFF. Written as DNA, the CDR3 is TGTGCCAGCAGTGTGAGCGGGGGAGCCTACAATGAGCAGTTCTTC.